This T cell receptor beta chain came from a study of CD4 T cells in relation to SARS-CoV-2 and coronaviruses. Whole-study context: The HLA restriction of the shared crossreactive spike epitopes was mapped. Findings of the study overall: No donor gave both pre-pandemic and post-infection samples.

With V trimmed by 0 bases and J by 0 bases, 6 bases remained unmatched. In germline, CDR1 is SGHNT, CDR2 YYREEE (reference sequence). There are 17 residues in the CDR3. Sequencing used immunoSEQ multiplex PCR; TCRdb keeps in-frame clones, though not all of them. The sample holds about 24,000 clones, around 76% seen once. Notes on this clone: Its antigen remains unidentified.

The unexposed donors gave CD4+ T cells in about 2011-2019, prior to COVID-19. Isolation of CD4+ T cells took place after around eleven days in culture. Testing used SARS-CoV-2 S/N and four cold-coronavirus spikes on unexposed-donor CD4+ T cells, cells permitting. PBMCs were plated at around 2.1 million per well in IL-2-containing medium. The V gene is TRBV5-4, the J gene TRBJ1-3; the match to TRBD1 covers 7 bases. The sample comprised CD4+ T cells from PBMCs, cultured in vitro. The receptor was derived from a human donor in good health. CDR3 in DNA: TGTGCCAGCAGCTTGGCCCGGGACAGCCACTCTGGAAACACCATATATTTT. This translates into CASSLARDSHSGNTIYF. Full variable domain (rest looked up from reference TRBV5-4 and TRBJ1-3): ETGVTQSPTHLIKTRGQQVTLRCSSQSGHNTVSWYQQALGQGPQFIFQYYREEENGRGNFPPRFSGLQFPNYSSELNVNALELDDSALYLCASSLARDSHSGNTIYFGEGSWLTVV.